Below are 3 T cell receptor beta chains sequenced from a single sample in a study of CD8 T cells in ankylosing spondylitis. TCRdb called the 5' RACE reads again in MiXCR, with one record for every CDR3 protein. The sample has 200,000 to 300,000 distinct CDR3 sequences, around 10% seen once. The sequenced sample consisted of blood, either unsorted or a sorted T cell fraction (not recorded which). The receptors shown here come from a male donor with ankylosing spondylitis or in good health (not recorded which).

This clonotype was recorded at least ten times. The gene calls are TRBV15 and TRBJ1-4; no firm D call. The CDR3 sequence is 19 residues long. The germline V and J ends were trimmed by 4 bases and 9 bases, with 30 bases remaining between them. CDR1 and CDR2 (germline): LNHNV, YYDKDF (reference sequence). CDR3 DNA sequence: TGTGCCACCAGCAATATCGGGTTTCCGTTGCTGTGGCCTGGCAAAAAACTGTTTTTT. Protein: CATSNIGFPLLWPGKKLFF. Full variable domain (remainder filled in from reference TRBV15 and TRBJ1-4): DAMVIQNPRYQVTQFGKPVTLSCSQTLNHNVMYWYQQKSSQAPKLLFHYYDKDFNNEADTPDNFQSRRPNTSFCFLDIRSPGLGDTAMYLCATSNIGFPLLWPGKKLFFGSGTQLSVL.

The V gene is TRBV4-1, the J gene TRBJ2-1, with 14 bases lining up with TRBD2. J was trimmed by 5 bases and V by 3 bases; bases with no gene match: 3. The CDR3 contains 16 residues. Per germline, CDR1 MGHRA and CDR2 YSYEKL. CDR3: CASSHPGLAGDNEQFF. The CDR3, as DNA: TGCGCCAGCAGCCACCCGGGACTAGCGGGAGACAATGAGCAGTTCTTC.

Worth noting for this clonotype: This sequence may be a read error, since a much larger clone differs from it by one base. This chain uses TRBV20-1 with TRBJ2-1; 9 bases are a match to TRBD2. After removal of 7 bases from V and 8 bases from J, the junction contained 18 bases not matched to a gene. The length of the CDR3 is 16 residues. Germline-derived CDR1 and CDR2 are DFQATT and SNEGSKA (reference sequence). CDR3 protein: CSGSEAGGTLEDEQFF. The CDR3 nucleotides read TGCAGTGGTAGTGAAGCGGGGGGAACCCTGGAGGATGAGCAGTTCTTC.